Listed here is a single T cell receptor beta chain. Antigen unknown. Researchers ran the PCR with 60 Vbeta and 13 Jbeta primers. The method was immunoSEQ multiplex PCR; TCRdb's version includes in-frame clones alone and lacks a portion of them. The table lists some 200,000 clones, 82% of them singletons, with approximately 0.62% in the top ten. This sample is drawn from a study of cytomegalovirus exposure and HLA in healthy donors. Losses at the gene ends were 5 bases for V and 3 bases for J; bases not matched to a gene: 6. The CDR3 consists of 15 residues. The germline V gene has CDR1 SEHNR and CDR2 FQNEAQ (reference sequence). General study results and limits: Later analysis indicated greater clonal expansion among HLA-associated TCR beta chains than among equally common other chains.

The sequence derives from a woman aged 40 to 50 in good health and CMV-seronegative. Sequencing input: PBMCs. The rearrangement joins TRBV7-9 to TRBJ1-2; 10 nucleotides agree with TRBD1. This chain's CDR3 is CASSTSTGGDYGYTF. The CDR3 DNA reads TGTGCCAGCAGCACTTCGACAGGGGGCGACTATGGCTACACCTTC.